Listed below are T cell receptor beta chains from one sample, sequenced in a study of tumor and adjacent non-tumor tissue in lung cancer. TCRdb itself ran the multiplex PCR reads through MiXCR, one entry per CDR3 protein. The sample yields approximately 120,000 distinct CDR3 sequences, around three fifths seen once. Sequencing used lung tumor tissue. The receptors were gathered from a man aged 25 to 40 with non-small cell lung cancer. CDR3s include the opening cysteine and the closing phenylalanine or tryptophan.

TRBV6-2/TRBV6-3	CASSYNRGDTDTQYF
TRBV29-1	CSAAENNEQFF
TRBV20-1	CSTPQTSGYNEQFF
TRBV5-6	CTSSSPGQVGETQYF
TRBV6-5	CAISLIPGGSYEQYF
TRBV29-1	CSVEDLGGTDAQYF
TRBV5-4	CASGLRHTYEQYF
TRBV11-2	CASSLGGSGDTQYF
TRBV5-6	CASSFRRGASGELFF
TRBV20-1	CSARDFRGAYGYTF
TRBV6-5	CASTYIRYTGRNSPLHF
TRBV12-3/TRBV12-4	CASSAAVGQGAGETQYF
TRBV6-1	CASSGPRFRSYNEQLF
TRBV11-2	CASSLGAANTQYF
TRBV30	CARGQGTNTGELFF
TRBV12-3/TRBV12-4	CASSTRMNTEAFF
TRBV11-2	CASNLIDYGYTF
TRBV6-1	CASSDRAGPTDTQYF
TRBV7-9	CASSDWTGQNEKLFF
TRBV5-1	CASSLGDFSGNTIYF
TRBV10-3	CAIGKTGDETQYF
TRBV20-1	CSAGDTEDTEAFF
TRBV7-2	CASSLWRGETQYF
TRBV5-1	CASSLASGSSIDTQYF
TRBV20-1	CNASSPGGHNEQFF
TRBV11-1	CASSLHPTGPTYSDQFF
TRBV11-2	CASSLLAGRQGTQYF
TRBV5-4	CASSLSSDSYNEQFF
TRBV20-1	CSAAGTIGGAYVQYF
TRBV6-6	CASSYGDRKNSPLHF
TRBV4-1	CASSPGTGFEKLFF
TRBV11-2	CVSNMVASAGELFF
TRBV29-1	CSVAGGTFHGYTF
TRBV12-3/TRBV12-4	CASSFDGINTGELFF
TRBV18	CASSSSPGGGNTEAFF
TRBV11-1	CASSGQGRGQYF
TRBV6-1	CASSEAVGTSGYEQYF
TRBV12-3/TRBV12-4	CASSFEDAQYF
TRBV13	CASNSQGYGSAEAFF
TRBV28	CASSLWDRFNSPLHF
TRBV11-2	CASSPLTGTDTQYF
TRBV20-1	CSARDSAWLEQYF
TRBV11-2	CASSSDSQGSSYEQYF
TRBV11-2	CASTSGGRLNEQYF
TRBV24-1	CATSDGGAATNEKLFF
TRBV12-3/TRBV12-4	CASSPGRSEAFF
TRBV5-4	CPSSLGGSPINEQFF